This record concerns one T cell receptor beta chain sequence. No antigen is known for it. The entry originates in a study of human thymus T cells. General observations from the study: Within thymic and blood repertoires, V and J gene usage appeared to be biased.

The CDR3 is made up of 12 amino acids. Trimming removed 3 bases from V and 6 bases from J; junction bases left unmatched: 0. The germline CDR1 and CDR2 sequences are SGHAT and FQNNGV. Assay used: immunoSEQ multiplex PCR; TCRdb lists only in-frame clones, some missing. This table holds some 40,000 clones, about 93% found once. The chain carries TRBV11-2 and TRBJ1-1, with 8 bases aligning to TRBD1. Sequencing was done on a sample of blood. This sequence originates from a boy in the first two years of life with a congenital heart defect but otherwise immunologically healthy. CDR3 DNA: TGTGCCAGCAGCTTGGACAGGGCTGAAGCTTTCTTT. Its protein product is CASSLDRAEAFF.